This T cell receptor (beta chain) was captured in a study of identical twins. Findings and limits, study-wide: The conclusions drew on cross-sectional statistical analysis instead of tracking the same donors.

MiXCR, run by TCRdb on the 5' RACE reads, gives a single entry per CDR3 protein. The sample records nearly 650,000 distinct CDR3 sequences, around 7.5% being singletons. Ten or more counts support this clonotype. Its cognate antigen is unknown. Deletions cut 1 base from V and 4 bases from J, with 10 bases between. Looked up from germline, CDR1 is SGHAT and CDR2 is FQNNGV. The CDR3 is 15 amino acids. The data also belong to a second study, concerning yellow fever vaccine responses in identical twins.

This chain uses TRBV11-2 with TRBJ2-2; D is unresolved. Sequencing was done on a sample of PBMCs. The receptor was derived from a woman in her late teens or twenties in good health. CDR3 DNA: TGTGCCAGCAGCTTAGTGCAAGCAGGCACCGGGGAGCTGTTTTTT. Encoded protein: CASSLVQAGTGELFF.